The T cell receptor beta chain described here comes from a study of CD8 T cells in Susac syndrome. TEMRA cells were FACS-enriched, unlike CD8+ and CD4+ T cells, which were negatively isolated. The CDR3 runs 14 residues. V was shortened by 0 bases and J by 1 base, with 7 bases between the two germline ends. Random hexamers were used to reverse transcribe roughly 0.45 to 1 ug of RNA. The authors amplified TCR beta CDR3 across 54 Vbeta and 13 Jbeta using immunoSEQ multiplex PCR. TCRdb processed the immunoSEQ multiplex PCR reads anew with MiXCR; each CDR3 protein has one entry. This sample has more than 150,000 distinct CDR3 sequences, with about 94% found just once.

The source is a human donor with multiple sclerosis. The chain is built from TRBV23-1 and TRBJ2-7; no reliable D call. TRBV23-1 is an ORF; its function is uncertain. Input material: CD8+ T cells from PBMCs. CDR3 DNA sequence: TGCGCCAGCAGTCAATCAGCCGGGTCCTACGAGCAGTACTTC. Its translation is CASSQSAGSYEQYF.